Listed below are T cell receptor beta chains from one sample, sequenced in a study of T cell changes during pregnancy in multiple sclerosis. Profiled with immunoSEQ multiplex PCR; TCRdb holds only in-frame clones, not every one. The sample has about 60,000 clones; about 90% are singletons. The input for sequencing was CD4+ T cells from peripheral blood mononuclear cells, taken in the first trimester of pregnancy. All receptors derive from a female donor with multiple sclerosis, enrolled in a pregnancy study. Each CDR3 is given with its conserved first and last residue. The D gene is left open where the match is weak. Size values are once, few and many counts, or a class for expanded clones, and some rows have none.

clone size,J gene,V gene,D gene,CDR3 protein,CDR3 DNA
NA,TRBJ2-4,TRBV28,NA,CASLPPGHRNIQYF,TGTGCCAGCCTTCCCCCGGGACATAGAAACATTCAGTACTTC
NA,TRBJ2-7,TRBV5-1,NA,CASSLAGDQASEQYF,TGCGCCAGCAGCTTGGCCGGAGACCAAGCCTCCGAGCAGTACTTC
NA,TRBJ1-2,TRBV25-1,NA,CASSDLLPGFEGYTF,TGTGCCAGCAGTGATTTGCTTCCGGGTTTTGAAGGCTACACCTTC
NA,TRBJ1-2,TRBV7-9,NA,CASSFPGQIGYTF,TGTGCCAGCAGCTTCCCGGGACAAATAGGCTACACCTTC
NA,TRBJ2-5,TRBV2,TRBD2,CASSDGLAGGHQETQYF,TGTGCCAGCAGTGATGGCCTAGCGGGGGGGCATCAAGAGACCCAGTACTTC
once,TRBJ1-1,TRBV5-4,TRBD1,CASGVGTGNTEAFF,TGTGCCAGCGGCGTGGGGACAGGCAACACTGAAGCTTTCTTT
NA,TRBJ2-3,TRBV18,TRBD2,CASSPLRTSGGTDTQYF,TGTGCCAGCTCACCCTTGCGGACTAGCGGGGGCACAGATACGCAGTATTTT
NA,TRBJ2-1,TRBV6-5,TRBD1,CASHTPTGNEQFF,TGTGCCAGCCATACACCGACAGGGAATGAGCAGTTCTTC
NA,TRBJ2-3,TRBV5-1,NA,CATSLDQGRTDTQYF,TGCGCCACCTCCCTGGACCAGGGAAGAACAGATACGCAGTATTTT
NA,TRBJ1-5,TRBV10-3,NA,CAISESGGGNQPQHF,TGTGCCATCAGTGAGTCAGGAGGGGGCAATCAGCCCCAGCATTTT
NA,TRBJ1-4,TRBV7-2,NA,CASSRGGSTELFF,TGTGCCAGCAGCCGTGGTGGCTCCACAGAACTGTTTTTT
NA,TRBJ2-5,TRBV4-1,NA,CASSQWRAETQYF,TGCGCCAGCAGCCAATGGCGGGCAGAGACCCAGTACTTC
NA,TRBJ1-2,TRBV6-5,NA,CATSVEGNYGYTF,TGTGCCACGTCAGTGGAGGGCAACTATGGCTACACCTTC
NA,TRBJ2-7,TRBV9,NA,CASSAFSDTYEQYF,TGTGCCAGCAGCGCGTTCAGTGACACCTACGAGCAGTACTTC
NA,TRBJ2-5,TRBV7-7,TRBD1,CASSPSSDRASETQYF,TGTGCCAGCAGCCCCAGTTCGGACAGGGCCTCGGAGACCCAGTACTTC
NA,TRBJ1-1,TRBV19,TRBD1,CASSIQSAGQGTEAFF,TGTGCCAGTAGTATTCAGTCCGCCGGACAGGGAACTGAAGCTTTCTTT
NA,TRBJ2-5,TRBV5-5,NA,CASRPQGMETQYF,TGTGCCAGCAGACCCCAGGGGATGGAGACCCAGTACTTC
NA,TRBJ1-1,TRBV30,NA,CGGRGIFEAFF,TGTGGGGGGAGGGGCATATTTGAAGCTTTCTTT
NA,TRBJ2-5,TRBV7-2,NA,CASSLARQIETQYF,TGTGCCAGCAGCTTAGCGCGACAGATAGAGACCCAGTACTTC
NA,TRBJ1-2,TRBV9,TRBD1,CASSSRTGGFYGYTF,TGTGCCAGCAGCAGTCGGACAGGAGGCTTCTATGGCTACACCTTC
once,TRBJ2-5,TRBV7-6,NA,CASSSWGQGGETQYF,TGTGCCAGCAGCTCCTGGGGGCAGGGTGGCGAGACCCAGTACTTC
NA,TRBJ1-2,TRBV6-5,TRBD1,CASSYRDRVYGYTF,TGTGCCAGCAGTTACCGGGACAGGGTCTATGGCTACACCTTC
NA,TRBJ1-1,TRBV7-2,TRBD1,CASSFDREAEAFF,TGTGCCAGCAGCTTCGACAGGGAAGCTGAAGCTTTCTTT
few,TRBJ1-5,TRBV5-5,NA,CASSYQGYQPQHF,TGTGCCAGCAGCTACCAGGGGTATCAGCCCCAGCATTTT
NA,TRBJ2-3,TRBV4-2,TRBD2,CASSQAPLAGSTDTQYF,TGTGCCAGCAGCCAGGCCCCCCTAGCGGGGAGCACAGATACGCAGTATTTT
NA,TRBJ2-3,TRBV7-2,TRBD2,CASSLASGGADTQYF,TGTGCCAGCAGCTTGGCTAGCGGGGGGGCAGATACGCAGTATTTT
NA,TRBJ1-6,TRBV9,NA,CASSLDGQANSPLHF,TGTGCCAGCAGCCTAGATGGGCAGGCTAATTCACCCCTCCACTTT
NA,TRBJ1-3,TRBV4-3,NA,CASSQEGGGRNTIYF,TGCGCCAGCAGCCAAGAAGGTGGAGGGCGGAACACCATATATTTT
NA,TRBJ1-5,TRBV5-6,NA,CASSLGLGDSNQPQHF,TGTGCCAGCAGCCTGGGACTCGGGGATAGCAATCAGCCCCAGCATTTT
once,TRBJ1-2,TRBV23-1,NA,CASTAGLRLTF,TGCGCCAGCACTGCCGGGCTCCGACTAACCTTC
NA,TRBJ2-7,TRBV10-3,NA,CAISLAKTYEQYF,TGTGCCATCAGTTTGGCCAAAACCTACGAGCAGTACTTC
NA,TRBJ1-2,TRBV27,TRBD1,CASTSLGTGVIGYGYTF,TGTGCCAGCACCTCCCTAGGGACAGGGGTTATTGGCTATGGCTACACCTTC
NA,TRBJ2-7,TRBV7-6,NA,CASSLAAPGYEQYF,TGTGCCAGCAGCTTAGCGGCACCGGGCTACGAGCAGTACTTC
NA,TRBJ2-5,TRBV6-1,TRBD2,CARGGGGETQYF,TGTGCCAGGGGCGGGGGGGGAGAGACCCAGTACTTC
NA,TRBJ1-5,TRBV7-2,TRBD1,CASSLGTGNGAQHF,TGTGCCAGCAGCTTGGGGACAGGGAACGGGGCCCAGCATTTT
NA,TRBJ2-1,TRBV5-1,TRBD2,CASSDGTSGYNEQFF,TGCGCCAGCAGCGACGGGACTAGCGGTTACAATGAGCAGTTCTTC
NA,TRBJ2-7,TRBV5-8,TRBD2,CASRRSGGGEQYF,TGTGCCAGCAGACGAAGCGGGGGTGGTGAGCAGTACTTC
NA,TRBJ1-1,TRBV18,TRBD1,CASSPLRGQDGPEAFF,TGTGCCAGCTCACCATTACGGGGACAGGATGGTCCCGAAGCTTTCTTT
NA,TRBJ1-5,TRBV6-5,TRBD1,CASSSGTGLWPQHF,TGTGCCAGCAGTTCCGGGACAGGGTTATGGCCCCAGCATTTT
NA,TRBJ2-7,TRBV18,TRBD2,CASSAGLAVEQYF,TGTGCCAGCTCAGCGGGACTAGCGGTTGAGCAGTACTTC
NA,TRBJ1-2,TRBV5-4,TRBD1,CASSPTGAPNYGYTF,TGTGCCAGCAGCCCTACAGGGGCCCCTAACTATGGCTACACCTTC
NA,TRBJ2-7,TRBV21-1,NA,CASRDRGLREQYF,TGTGCCAGCCGGGACAGGGGGCTAAGGGAGCAGTACTTC
NA,TRBJ2-6,TRBV5-6,NA,CASSLWGGRGANVLTF,TGTGCCAGCAGCTTGTGGGGGGGCAGGGGGGCCAACGTCCTGACTTTC
NA,TRBJ2-1,TRBV7-9,TRBD2,CASSRSGTSGGAEQFF,TGTGCCAGCAGCCGCTCCGGGACTAGCGGGGGGGCTGAGCAGTTCTTC
once,TRBJ2-7,TRBV7-2,TRBD2,CASSWGSSGVTYEQYF,TGTGCCAGCAGCTGGGGCAGTAGCGGGGTTACCTACGAGCAGTACTTC
NA,TRBJ1-2,TRBV11-2,NA,CASSFYRVPSALSGYGYTF,TGTGCCAGCAGCTTTTACAGGGTTCCATCGGCACTATCTGGGTATGGCTACACCTTC
NA,TRBJ2-3,TRBV9,NA,CASTRRGPTDTQYF,TGTGCCAGCACCAGGCGGGGGCCCACAGATACGCAGTATTTT
NA,TRBJ1-4,TRBV19,NA,CASSTGSLNEKLFF,TGTGCCAGCAGTACGGGGTCCCTTAATGAAAAACTGTTTTTT
NA,TRBJ2-3,TRBV4-3,TRBD2,CASSRDGGLSQYF,TGCGCCAGCAGCCGGGACGGGGGGTTATCGCAGTATTTT
NA,TRBJ2-3,TRBV4-3,NA,CASSQEVAGADTQYF,TGCGCCAGCAGCCAAGAGGTGGCAGGGGCAGATACGCAGTATTTT